This TCR beta chain came from a study of cytomegalovirus exposure and HLA in healthy donors. This CDR3 contains 15 residues. Germline V gene lookup returns CDR1 SQVTM and CDR2 ANQGSEA. V dropped 7 bases and J dropped 2 bases, with 19 bases sitting between them. Study outcomes and limitations: A later analysis showed that HLA-associated TCR beta chains had undergone more clonal expansion than equally common others. In a later analysis, common viral pathogens appeared linked to several of the most significant clusters.

Use of 60 Vbeta and 13 Jbeta primers characterized the PCR. Data came from immunoSEQ multiplex PCR; TCRdb stores just in-frame clones and leaves some out. The sample includes approximately 200,000 clones, 85% seen only once; the top ten take approximately 2.2%. Concerning this clone itself: Its antigen remains unidentified.

The material sequenced was PBMCs. The chain links TRBV29-1 to TRBJ2-3, with D tentatively TRBD2 (6 bases). The receptor was isolated from a woman in her 50s in good health and CMV-seronegative. The CDR3 sequence: CSGFGTRKITDTQYF. The CDR3 DNA sequence: TGCAGCGGGTTCGGGACTCGGAAAATCACAGATACGCAGTATTTT.